What follows is one T cell receptor (beta chain) and its context. Its antigen remains unidentified. Measured with immunoSEQ multiplex PCR; TCRdb has only the in-frame clones, and not every one. The sample consists of under 45,000 clones, roughly 72% of them appearing once. This sample was included in a study of early stage breast cancer tumors. Study at large: Most invasive tumors, about 70% of the 16, were ER+/PR+/HER2-. Regarding the study as a whole: Functional markers like CD4, CD8 and FOXP3 were missed in bulk sequencing.

V lost 3 bases and J 2 bases, leaving 18 bases between the germline ends. From germline, CDR1 is SGHVS and CDR2 FQNEAQ. CDR3 size: 17 residues. Sequenced material: blood. V gene TRBV7-8 combines with J gene TRBJ2-3; TRBD2 might be the D (7 bases). The source of this sequence is a person between 60 and 69 years old with breast cancer. The CDR3 nucleotides read TGTGCCAGCAGCTTTCACGGGGGCACTAGCGCCACAGATACGCAGTATTTT. Translated: CASSFHGGTSATDTQYF.